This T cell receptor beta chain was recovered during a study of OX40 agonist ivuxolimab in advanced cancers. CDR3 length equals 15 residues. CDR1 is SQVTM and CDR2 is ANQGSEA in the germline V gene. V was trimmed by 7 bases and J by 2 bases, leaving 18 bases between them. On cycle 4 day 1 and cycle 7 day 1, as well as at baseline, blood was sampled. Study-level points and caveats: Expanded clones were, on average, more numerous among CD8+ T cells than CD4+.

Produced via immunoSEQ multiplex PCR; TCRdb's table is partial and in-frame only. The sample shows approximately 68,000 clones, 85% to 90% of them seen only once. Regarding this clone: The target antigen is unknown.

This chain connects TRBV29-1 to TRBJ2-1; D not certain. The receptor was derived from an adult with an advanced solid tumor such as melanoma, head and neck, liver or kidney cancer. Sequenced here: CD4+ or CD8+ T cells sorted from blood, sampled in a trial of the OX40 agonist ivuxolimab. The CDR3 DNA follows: TGCAGCGGGCGAGTTATGGCGGACGCCTACAATGAGCAGTTCTTC. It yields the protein CSGRVMADAYNEQFF.